The T cell receptor (beta chain) described here comes from a study of shared clonotypes between healthy human individuals. For each subset, genomic DNA was distributed in equal portions over several immunoSEQ plates. The data were produced by immunoSEQ multiplex PCR, yet TCRdb's version contains in-frame clones alone and is incomplete. The sample includes 550,000 to 600,000 clones, around 78% seen only once; the top ten take 12%. The ends were cut back, 2 bases at V and 0 bases at J, with 11 bases in the middle. The CDR3 spans 16 residues. The germline gives CDR1 KGHSH, CDR2 LQKENI. The clonotype comes from a woman in her forties in good health. Some clones in this sample may be carry-over from other donors' samples. The rearrangement links TRBV18 to TRBJ1-5, with a tentative D call TRBD1 (5 bases). The sequenced material came from PBMCs. CDR3 DNA sequence: TGTGCCAGCTCACCATCAGGGATGCGTAGCAATCAGCCCCAGCATTTT. The encoded protein is CASSPSGMRSNQPQHF.